These 27 T cell receptor beta chains were sequenced from one sample in a study of blood T cell repertoires in COVID-19. Assay: immunoSEQ multiplex PCR; the TCRdb copy retains only in-frame clones and omits some. The profile covers under 250,000 clones, with roughly 80% appearing a single time and about 8.1% taken by the ten largest. The sample comprised peripheral blood. The origin of the receptors is an elderly man with acute or convalescent COVID-19.

The chain carries TRBV7-2 and TRBJ2-7; TRBD2 aligns across 10 bases. The length of the CDR3 is 15 residues. J gave up 3 bases and V 0 bases, and 2 bases lay outside the gene matches. CDR1 is SGHTA and CDR2 is FQGNSA in the germline V gene. The CDR3 sequence is CASSLASSGSYEQYF. CDR3 sequence (DNA): TGTGCCAGCAGCTTAGCTTCTAGCGGGAGCTACGAGCAGTACTTC.

In its sample, this clone was seen a few times. The J gene is TRBJ2-1, the V gene TRBV10-2, with TRBD2 matching 8 bases. V lost 8 bases to trimming and J lost 9 bases; unmatched junction nucleotides: 9. This CDR3 region has 13 residues. Germline-derived CDR1 and CDR2 are WSHSY and SAAADI. The CDR3, as DNA: TGCGCCAGCCGGACTAGCCCCCTCGGTGAGCAGTTCTTC. Its translation is CASRTSPLGEQFF.

The chain links TRBV19 to TRBJ1-1; 12 positions match TRBD1. The CDR3 covers 16 residues. The trim removed 2 bases at V and 6 bases at J, leaving 7 bases unmatched. Looked up from germline, CDR1 is LNHDA and CDR2 is SQIVND (reference sequence). The DNA of the CDR3 is TGTGCCAGTAGTATATCGGGACAGGGGGCGGGTGCTGAAGCTTTCTTT. Amino acid sequence: CASSISGQGAGAEAFF.

The chain recombines TRBV27 with TRBJ1-5; 8 bases are a match to TRBD1. This CDR3 comprises 20 residues. The germline V gene encodes CDR1 MNHEY and CDR2 SMNVEV (reference sequence). V lost 5 bases to trimming and J lost 0 bases; unmatched junction nucleotides: 18. CDR3 coding DNA: TGTGCCAGCAGTAACTCCGCGACAGGGGTCGGATATTATAGCAATCAGCCCCAGCATTTT. Amino acid sequence: CASSNSATGVGYYSNQPQHF.

The chain uses TRBV9 and TRBJ2-7; the match to TRBD1 covers 7 bases. The length of the CDR3 is 17 residues. V gave up 4 bases and J gave up 6 bases; unmatched junction bases: 19. Germline V gives CDR1 SGDLS, CDR2 YYNGEE. The CDR3 sequence is CASSPSGGTAYIFEQYF. CDR3 DNA: TGTGCCAGCAGCCCGAGTGGTGGGACAGCCTACATATTCGAGCAGTACTTC.

The rearrangement links TRBV2 to TRBJ2-2, with TRBD1 identical over 9 bases. CDR3 length: 16 amino acids. The trim removed 6 bases at V and 6 bases at J, leaving 11 bases unmatched. From germline, CDR1 is SNHLY and CDR2 FYNNEI. CDR3: CASRRSWGQGAGELFF. DNA for the CDR3: TGTGCCAGCAGAAGGAGTTGGGGACAGGGCGCCGGGGAGCTGTTTTTT.

This clone appeared once. This chain joins TRBV29-1 and TRBJ2-1, with a tentative D call TRBD2 (6 bases). V was shortened by 4 bases and J by 9 bases, with 13 bases between the two germline ends. Germline V gene data show CDR1 as SQVTM and CDR2 as ANQGSEA. The CDR3 has 12 residues. CDR3 bases: TGCAGCGTTGGACGCAGGGAGGCTGAGCAGTTCTTC. Protein product: CSVGRREAEQFF.

The rearrangement joins TRBV24-1 to TRBJ2-3; TRBD2 aligns across 11 bases. This CDR3 has 15 residues. From germline, CDR1 is KGHDR and CDR2 SFDVKD. J gave up 4 bases and V 6 bases, and 5 bases lay outside the gene matches. Here the CDR3 DNA reads TGTGCCACCAGTCGCGCTAGCGGGGGGTCAGATACGCAGTATTTT. Translated: CATSRASGGSDTQYF.

V usage is TRBV5-8 and J usage is TRBJ2-7; no clear D. The CDR3 has 13 amino acids. Trimming removed 1 base from V and 6 bases from J, with 11 bases in between. From germline, CDR1 is SGHTS and CDR2 YDEGEE. The CDR3 sequence is CASSLTGIGEQYF. The DNA for the CDR3 is TGTGCCAGCAGCTTGACGGGTATAGGCGAGCAGTACTTC. The full variable domain, rest sourced from reference TRBV5-8 and TRBJ2-7, is EAGVTQSPTHLIKTRGQQATLRCSPISGHTSVYWYQQALGLGLQFLLWYDEGEERNRGNFPPRFSGRQFPNYSSELNVNALELEDSALYLCASSLTGIGEQYFGPGTRLTVT.

This chain links TRBV7-2 with TRBJ1-5; tentative D call: TRBD1 (5 bases). V dropped 4 bases and J dropped 2 bases, with 18 bases sitting between them. The CDR3 sequence is 17 residues long. Germline values: CDR1 SGHTA, CDR2 FQGNSA. CDR3 protein: CASSSPAGIGGNQPQHF. Written as DNA, the CDR3 is TGTGCCAGCAGCTCCCCCGCAGGGATAGGAGGCAATCAGCCCCAGCATTTT.

This rearrangement joins TRBV5-1 to TRBJ1-1; D uncertain. CDR3 length: 16 amino acids. Between the trimmed V and J ends, which lost 4 bases and 0 bases, there was a span of 16 bases. Germline CDR1 SGHRS, CDR2 YFSETQ. The CDR3 sequence: CASSPAGFLLNTEAFF. The DNA for the CDR3 is TGCGCCAGCAGCCCAGCGGGGTTTCTCTTGAACACTGAAGCTTTCTTT. Using reference TRBV5-1 and TRBJ1-1 for the parts outside the CDR3, the full variable domain is KAGVTQTPRYLIKTRGQQVTLSCSPISGHRSVSWYQQTPGQGLQFLFEYFSETQRNKGNFPGRFSGRQFSNSRSEMNVSTLELGDSALYLCASSPAGFLLNTEAFFGQGTRLTVV.

The J gene is TRBJ2-7, the V gene TRBV27; 7 bases fit TRBD2. Unmatched junction bases numbered 9, after V lost 6 bases and J lost 1 base. The CDR3 runs to 15 residues. CDR1 and CDR2 from the germline V gene are MNHEY and SMNVEV (reference sequence). CDR3 bases: TGTGCCAGCAGCCTAGCATACGGGGGGTCCTACGAGCAGTACTTC. As protein: CASSLAYGGSYEQYF.

In this sample, this clone turned up a few times. The chain joins TRBV2 to TRBJ1-6; 8 positions agree with TRBD1. This CDR3 contains 15 residues. V lost 7 bases, J lost 6 bases, and 8 bases stayed unmatched. Germline CDR1 is SNHLY and CDR2 is FYNNEI. CDR3 DNA sequence: TGTGCCAGCATAGAGCAGGGGGCGATTAATTCACCCCTCCACTTT. This gives the protein CASIEQGAINSPLHF. The complete variable domain, with remaining parts taken from reference TRBV2 and TRBJ1-6, reads EPEVTQTPSHQVTQMGQEVILRCVPISNHLYFYWYRQILGQKVEFLVSFYNNEISEKSEIFDDQFSVERPDGSNFTLKIRSTKLEDSAMYFCASIEQGAINSPLHFGNGTRLTVT.

This chain joins TRBV14 and TRBJ2-3; 8 positions match TRBD2. J gave up 3 bases and V 1 base, and 0 bases lay outside the gene matches. The CDR3 loop spans 14 amino acids. Germline V lookup: CDR1 SGHDN, CDR2 FVKESK. CDR3 DNA sequence: TGTGCCAGCAGCCAAGGACTAGCGACAGATACGCAGTATTTT. It is translated as CASSQGLATDTQYF.

Written as DNA, the CDR3 is TGTGCCACCAGTGACTTAGCGGGGGGGAGTAAAAATGAGCAGTTCTTC. Its protein product is CATSDLAGGSKNEQFF. This sequence joins TRBV24-1 and TRBJ2-1; 11 bases line up with TRBD2. The trim removed 4 bases at V and 7 bases at J, leaving 8 bases unmatched. The CDR3 covers 16 residues. CDR1 is KGHDR, CDR2 SFDVKD, per germline.

The chain joins TRBV9 to TRBJ1-2; 12 nucleotides align to TRBD1. Unmatched junction bases numbered 9, after V lost 0 bases and J lost 3 bases. The CDR3 runs 18 residues. CDR1 is SGDLS and CDR2 is YYNGEE in the germline V gene. CDR3 region: CASSVAGTGGFFDYGYTF. The DNA of the CDR3 is TGTGCCAGCAGCGTAGCCGGGACAGGGGGCTTTTTTGACTATGGCTACACCTTC.

This clone was recorded a few times. The V gene is TRBV5-6, the J gene TRBJ1-5; 11 bases fit TRBD1. Germline V gene sequence: CDR1 SGHDT, CDR2 YYEEEE. V was pared by 3 bases and J by 6 bases, with 14 bases of the junction left unmatched. This CDR3 has 18 residues. CDR3 nucleotides: TGTGCCAGCAGCTCCCGGGACAGGGGGGCCGTGAGGGGTCAGCCCCAGCATTTT. Its protein is CASSSRDRGAVRGQPQHF.

This clone was counted between two and nine times. The chain couples TRBV11-3 to TRBJ2-3, with D perhaps TRBD1 (5 bases). Germline CDR1 and CDR2: SGHNT and YENEEA. The length of the CDR3 is 15 residues. The germline V and J ends were trimmed by 6 bases and 2 bases, with 15 bases remaining between them. CDR3: CASSPTGHLTDTQYF. CDR3 in DNA: TGTGCCAGCAGTCCCACAGGCCACCTCACAGATACGCAGTATTTT.

V usage is TRBV5-1 and J usage is TRBJ2-3; 9 bases are a match to TRBD2. The CDR3 sequence is 15 residues long. The V gene's germline CDR1 is SGHRS and CDR2 YFSETQ. With 2 bases clipped from V and 6 bases from J, the junction kept 7 bases outside the gene matches. The CDR3 region is CASSFQAGGDDTQYF. CDR3 nucleotides: TGCGCCAGCAGCTTCCAAGCGGGAGGAGACGATACGCAGTATTTT.

The gene calls are TRBV5-1 and TRBJ1-1, with D maybe TRBD1 (6 bases). Trimming removed 4 bases from V and 1 base from J, with 11 bases in between. In germline, CDR1 is SGHRS, CDR2 YFSETQ. This CDR3 is built from 14 residues. The CDR3: CASSAGAGNTEAFF. The CDR3 DNA reads as TGCGCCAGCAGCGCGGGGGCGGGGAACACTGAAGCTTTCTTT.

The rearrangement uses TRBV12-3 or TRBV12-4 and TRBJ2-7; 7 bases agree with TRBD1. Trimming cost V 3 bases and J 4 bases; bases outside gene matches: 3. The CDR3 is 13 amino acids. In DNA form, the CDR3 reads TGTGCCAGCAGTTTTGGGACAGAGTACGAGCAGTACTTC. Encoded protein: CASSFGTEYEQYF.

CDR3 sequence (DNA): TGTGCCAGCAGTTACGCCCGACTAGCGGGGGACAATGAGCAGTTCTTC. Protein product: CASSYARLAGDNEQFF. V and J are TRBV6-6 and TRBJ2-1; TRBD2 matches at 12 bases. The CDR3 has 16 amino acids. Germline CDR1 reads MNHNY; CDR2 reads SVGAGI (reference sequence). V gave up 2 bases and J gave up 5 bases; unmatched junction bases: 4.

CDR3 loop: CASRDSPTNYGYTF. Written as DNA, the CDR3 is TGTGCCAGCAGGGACAGCCCAACAAACTATGGCTACACCTTC. The chain employs TRBV2 and TRBJ1-2; TRBD1 is a possible D gene (6 bases). The CDR3 consists of 14 residues. Trimming stripped 6 bases from V and 2 bases from J, with 13 bases between. Germline values: CDR1 SNHLY, CDR2 FYNNEI.

V and J are TRBV24-1 and TRBJ2-1; 7 positions agree with TRBD1. The CDR3 loop spans 15 amino acids. Trimming cost V 2 bases and J 6 bases; bases outside gene matches: 6. Germline CDR1 is KGHDR and CDR2 is SFDVKD. The DNA for the CDR3 is TGTGCCACCAGTGATTGGGGACAGTCTTTCAATGAGCAGTTCTTC. Translation: CATSDWGQSFNEQFF.

The chain combines TRBV4-1 with TRBJ2-1; TRBD1 is a possible D gene (7 bases). CDR3 length: 15 residues. The germline gives CDR1 MGHRA, CDR2 YSYEKL. V lost 2 bases and J 5 bases, leaving 13 bases between the germline ends. The CDR3 here is CASSQRGRGDNEQFF. Here the CDR3 DNA reads TGCGCCAGCAGCCAACGGGGCAGGGGGGACAATGAGCAGTTCTTC.

The chain links TRBV30 to TRBJ2-2, with TRBD2 identical over 12 bases. The CDR3 runs to 15 residues. The germline CDR1 and CDR2 sequences are GTSNPN and SVGIG (reference sequence). The V segment lost 4 bases and the J segment 5 bases; nucleotides outside the gene matches: 5. The CDR3 here is CAWNLLAGGTGELFF. DNA of the CDR3: TGTGCCTGGAATCTCCTAGCGGGAGGGACCGGGGAGCTGTTTTTT.

V and J are TRBV19 and TRBJ1-3, with D unclear. Trimming took off 6 bases at V and 0 bases at J, with 24 bases between the two ends. The germline gives CDR1 LNHDA, CDR2 SQIVND (reference sequence). There are 19 residues in the CDR3. CDR3 amino acids: CASSDPNLRLLPSGNTIYF. The CDR3 DNA reads TGTGCCAGTAGCGACCCGAATCTTCGACTGTTGCCCTCTGGAAACACCATATATTTT.